This T cell receptor beta chain originates from a study of T cell repertoires in cytomegalovirus infection (dated by TCRdb to between 2017 and 2020). Regarding the research as a whole: Peptide stimulations targeted recently identified HLA-C-restricted CMV epitopes, whose presentation resists viral immunomodulation, together with well-studied HLA-B-restricted epitopes. Because public TCR beta signatures pointed to carriage of CMV infection together with the matching HLA type, the HLA type of each donor mattered for the analysis. What the study reported, not specific to this receptor: The ex vivo response was dominated by HLA-C-restricted CMV-specific TCR beta clonotypes, and the single most frequent clonotype in two of eight donors was supplied by these HLA-C-restricted clonotypes. Cumulative frequency of public TCR beta family members discriminated carriers of CMV infection plus the relevant HLA type in this cohort and an independent roughly 340-donor cohort.

In light of the paper, this sample's treatment or condition label describes: in vitro stimulation with specific CMV peptide epitopes to enrich CMV-specific T cells. In this sample, this clonotype turned up many times. No cognate antigen has been identified for it. The record has no base qualities; no much larger clone is one base away. Sequencing was carried out with an Illumina HiSeq 1500. In TCRdb, the public reads were trimmed at Q25 with fastp and aligned with MiXCR, with productive beta chains retained. Identical CDR3 proteins give one entry, which carries the most common genes and DNA. In all, the sample holds roughly 120,000 distinct CDR3 sequences, and about 30% of those were seen once. Together, the top ten hold about 81% of the sample. Trimming costs V 5 bases and J 5 bases, and their ends lie 12 bases apart. From a lookup of the germline V gene, CDR1 and CDR2 are SGHVS and FQNEAQ. The CDR3 spans 14 residues, from the cysteine through the phenylalanine. Only CDR3 DNA remains: 42 bases, in frame from the first base.

The rearrangement joined TRBV7-8 to TRBJ1-4; the D gene identity is not certain. This receptor was identified in a human donor in good health (CMV status not recorded). Some clones in this sample may be carry-over from other donors' samples. The source material was CD8+ T cells from cultured PBMCs, sampled from culture after CMV antigen stimulation. The CDR3 protein sequence reads: CASSESSGNEKLFF. The sequenced DNA: TGTGCCAGCAGCGAAAGCTCCGGGAATGAAAAACTGTTTTTT.